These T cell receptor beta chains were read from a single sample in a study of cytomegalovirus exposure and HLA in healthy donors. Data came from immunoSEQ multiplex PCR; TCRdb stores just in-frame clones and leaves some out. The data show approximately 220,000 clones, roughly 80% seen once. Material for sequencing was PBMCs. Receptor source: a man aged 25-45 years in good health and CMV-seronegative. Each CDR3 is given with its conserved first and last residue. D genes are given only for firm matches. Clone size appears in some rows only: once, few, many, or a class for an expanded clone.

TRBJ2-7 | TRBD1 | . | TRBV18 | CASSLTGKGYEQYF | TGTGCCAGCTCCTTGACAGGGAAGGGCTACGAGCAGTACTTC
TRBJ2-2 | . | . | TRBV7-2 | CASSSGGVGVWELFF | TGTGCCAGCAGCTCGGGTGGTGTCGGGGTGTGGGAGCTGTTTTTT
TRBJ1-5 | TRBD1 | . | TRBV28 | CATRDRLNQPQHF | TGTGCCACCCGGGACAGGTTGAATCAGCCCCAGCATTTT
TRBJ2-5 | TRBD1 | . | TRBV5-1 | CASRTGGETQYF | TGCGCCAGCAGAACAGGGGGGGAGACCCAGTACTTC
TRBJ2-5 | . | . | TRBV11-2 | CASSPRETQYF | TGTGCCAGCAGCCCCCGAGAGACCCAGTACTTC
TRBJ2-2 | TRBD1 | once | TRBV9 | CASSAMTGVGAGELFF | TGTGCCAGCAGCGCGATGACAGGGGTCGGAGCCGGGGAGCTGTTTTTT
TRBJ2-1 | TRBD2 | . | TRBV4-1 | CASSQDRGGAREQFF | TGCGCCAGCAGCCAAGACCGCGGGGGGGCTCGGGAGCAGTTCTTC
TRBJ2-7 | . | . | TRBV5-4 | CASSFSRGYEQYF | TGTGCCAGCAGCTTCTCCAGGGGCTACGAGCAGTACTTC
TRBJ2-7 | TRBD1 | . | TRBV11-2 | CASSSSPDRGLSYEQYF | TGTGCCAGCAGCTCATCCCCAGACAGGGGGCTTTCCTACGAGCAGTACTTC
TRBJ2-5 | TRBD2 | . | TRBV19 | CASSIRGGEKTQYF | TGTGCCAGTAGTATTCGGGGGGGCGAAAAGACCCAGTACTTC
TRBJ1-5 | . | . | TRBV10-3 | CAIRESGQPQHF | TGTGCCATCAGGGAATCGGGTCAGCCCCAGCATTTT
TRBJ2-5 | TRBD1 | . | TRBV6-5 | CASSTKTGGVTQYF | TGTGCCAGCAGTACAAAAACAGGGGGCGTGACCCAGTACTTC
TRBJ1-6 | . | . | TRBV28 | CASRREGSPPLHF | TGTGCCAGCAGACGGGAAGGGAGTCCACCCCTCCACTTT
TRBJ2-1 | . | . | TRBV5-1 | CASSLEAFSYNEQFF | TGCGCCAGCAGTCTCGAGGCCTTTTCCTACAATGAGCAGTTCTTC
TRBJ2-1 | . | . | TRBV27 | CASSYGLPSSYNEQFF | TGTGCCAGCAGCTATGGGCTTCCCTCCTCCTACAATGAGCAGTTCTTC
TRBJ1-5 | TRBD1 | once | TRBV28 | CASTTGGIFSNQPQHF | TGTGCCAGTACCACAGGGGGCATTTTTAGCAATCAGCCCCAGCATTTT
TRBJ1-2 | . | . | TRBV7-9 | CASSPDGYTF | TGTGCCAGCAGCCCCGATGGCTACACCTTC
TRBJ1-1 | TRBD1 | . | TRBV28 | CASSDRGVTEAFF | TGTGCCAGCAGCGACAGGGGGGTCACTGAAGCTTTCTTT
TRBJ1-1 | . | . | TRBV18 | CASSPIANTEAFF | TGTGCCAGCTCACCTATAGCCAACACTGAAGCTTTCTTT
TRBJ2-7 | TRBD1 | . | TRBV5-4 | CASTFGQGASLEDYEQYF | TGTGCCAGCACCTTTGGACAGGGGGCTTCACTTGAGGACTACGAGCAGTACTTC
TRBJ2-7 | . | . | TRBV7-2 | CASSLWVGVEQYF | TGTGCCAGCAGCTTATGGGTAGGGGTCGAGCAGTACTTC
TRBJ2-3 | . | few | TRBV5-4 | CASSLEGERMQYF | TGTGCCAGCAGCTTGGAGGGGGAGAGAATGCAGTATTTT
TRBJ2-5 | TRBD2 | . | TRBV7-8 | CASSSRRVAGVGETQYF | TGTGCCAGCAGCTCCAGGAGGGTAGCGGGGGTGGGGGAGACCCAGTACTTC
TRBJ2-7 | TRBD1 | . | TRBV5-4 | CASSWDRAYEQYF | TGTGCCAGCAGCTGGGACAGGGCCTACGAGCAGTACTTC
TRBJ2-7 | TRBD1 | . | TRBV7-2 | CASSLVSDRGYEQYF | TGTGCCAGCAGCTTAGTTTCGGACAGGGGATACGAGCAGTACTTC
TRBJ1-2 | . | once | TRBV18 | CASSPSQDYGYTF | TGTGCCAGCTCACCAAGCCAGGACTATGGCTACACCTTC
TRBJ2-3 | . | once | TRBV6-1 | CASSALGGSTDTQYF | TGTGCCAGCAGTGCCCTCGGGGGATCCACAGATACGCAGTATTTT
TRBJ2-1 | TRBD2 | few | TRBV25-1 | CASSLRGGSYNEQFF | TGTGCCAGCAGTCTGCGGGGGGGCTCCTACAATGAGCAGTTCTTC
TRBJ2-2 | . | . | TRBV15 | CATSRDRSTNTGELFF | TGTGCCACCAGCAGAGATAGGAGTACGAACACCGGGGAGCTGTTTTTT
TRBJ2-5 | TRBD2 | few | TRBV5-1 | CASSLGGTSGQETQYF | TGCGCCAGCAGCTTGGGAGGGACTAGCGGTCAAGAGACCCAGTACTTC
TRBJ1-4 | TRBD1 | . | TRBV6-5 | CASSSGGWGEKLFF | TGTGCCAGCAGTTCAGGGGGGTGGGGTGAAAAACTGTTTTTT
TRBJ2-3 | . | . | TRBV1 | CTSSRSAAGGTDTQYF | TGCACCAGCAGCCGATCGGCCGCGGGGGGCACAGATACGCAGTATTTT
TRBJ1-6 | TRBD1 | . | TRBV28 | CASSSRGQVNSPLHF | TGTGCCAGCAGTTCCCGGGGACAGGTTAATTCACCCCTCCACTTT